This T cell receptor (beta chain) was observed in a study of T cell responses to AZD1222 COVID-19 vaccine. Sequencing used immunoSEQ multiplex PCR; TCRdb keeps in-frame clones, though not all of them. This table holds about 140,000 clones, roughly 90% found once. Concerning this clone: Antigen unknown.

Overall study findings and caveats: Once two AZD1222 doses were given, Spike-specific TCR breadth and depth went up. The donor group comprised mostly white British people and more females; the analysis possibly underestimated clonal diversity.

This clonotype was obtained from an adult in good health. The sample here was peripheral blood, taken on day 0 of AZD1222 vaccination.

The CDR3 region is CASSPGLAGRIYEQYF. The DNA for the CDR3 is TGTGCCAGCAGCCCTGGACTAGCGGGAAGAATCTACGAGCAGTACTTC. The chain is built from TRBV27 and TRBJ2-7, with 12 bases identical to TRBD2. V shed 6 bases and J 3 bases; nucleotides not matched to a gene: 9. Germline V lookup: CDR1 MNHEY, CDR2 SMNVEV (reference sequence). The CDR3 sequence is 16 residues long.